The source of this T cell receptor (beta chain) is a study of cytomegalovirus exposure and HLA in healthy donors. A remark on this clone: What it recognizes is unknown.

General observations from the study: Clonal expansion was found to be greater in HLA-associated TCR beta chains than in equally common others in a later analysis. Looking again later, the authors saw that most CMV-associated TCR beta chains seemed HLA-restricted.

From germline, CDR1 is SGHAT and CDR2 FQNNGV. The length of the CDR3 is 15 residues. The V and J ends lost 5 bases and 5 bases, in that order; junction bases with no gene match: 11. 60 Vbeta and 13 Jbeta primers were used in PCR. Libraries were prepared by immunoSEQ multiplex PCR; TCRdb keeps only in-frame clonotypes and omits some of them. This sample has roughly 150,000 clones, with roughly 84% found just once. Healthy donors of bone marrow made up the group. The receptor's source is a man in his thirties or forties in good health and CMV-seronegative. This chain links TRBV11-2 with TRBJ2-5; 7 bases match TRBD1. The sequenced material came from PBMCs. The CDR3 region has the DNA TGTGCCAGCAGCCTCACGACAGGGACGGGGGAGACCCAGTACTTC. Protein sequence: CASSLTTGTGETQYF.